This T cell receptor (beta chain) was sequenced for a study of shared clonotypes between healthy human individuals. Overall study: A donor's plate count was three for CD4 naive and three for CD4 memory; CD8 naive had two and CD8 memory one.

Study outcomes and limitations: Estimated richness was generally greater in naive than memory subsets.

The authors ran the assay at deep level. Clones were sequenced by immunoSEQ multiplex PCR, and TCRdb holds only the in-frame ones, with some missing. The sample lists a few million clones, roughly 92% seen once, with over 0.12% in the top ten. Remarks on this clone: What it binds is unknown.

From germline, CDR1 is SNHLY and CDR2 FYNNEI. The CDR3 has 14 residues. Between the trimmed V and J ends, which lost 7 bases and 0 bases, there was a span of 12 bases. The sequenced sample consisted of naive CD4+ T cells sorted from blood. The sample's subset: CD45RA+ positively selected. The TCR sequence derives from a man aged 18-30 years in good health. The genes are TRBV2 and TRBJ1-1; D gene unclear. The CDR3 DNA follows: TGTGCCAGCACGGCAGAGACCATGAACACTGAAGCTTTCTTT. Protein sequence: CASTAETMNTEAFF.